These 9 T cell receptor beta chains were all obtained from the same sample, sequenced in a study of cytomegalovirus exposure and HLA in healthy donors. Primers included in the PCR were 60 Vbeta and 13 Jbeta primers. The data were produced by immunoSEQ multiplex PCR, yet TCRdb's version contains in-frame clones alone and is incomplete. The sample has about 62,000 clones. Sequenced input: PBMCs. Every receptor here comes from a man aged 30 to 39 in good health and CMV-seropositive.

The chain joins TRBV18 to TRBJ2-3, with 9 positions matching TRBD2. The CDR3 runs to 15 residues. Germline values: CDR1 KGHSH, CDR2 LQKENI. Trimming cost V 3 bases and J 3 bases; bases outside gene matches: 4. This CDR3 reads CASSPSGSGTDTQYF. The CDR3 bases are TGTGCCAGCTCACCTAGCGGGAGTGGGACAGATACGCAGTATTTT.

The CDR3 is CASSEFDRGQYYEQYF. As DNA, the CDR3 is TGTGCCAGCAGTGAATTCGACCGGGGACAATACTACGAGCAGTACTTC. This chain joins TRBV25-1 and TRBJ2-7, with D possibly matching TRBD1 (6 bases). Germline CDR1 MGHDK, CDR2 SYGVNS. The CDR3 totals 16 residues. V lost 1 base, J lost 3 bases, and 16 bases lay in between.

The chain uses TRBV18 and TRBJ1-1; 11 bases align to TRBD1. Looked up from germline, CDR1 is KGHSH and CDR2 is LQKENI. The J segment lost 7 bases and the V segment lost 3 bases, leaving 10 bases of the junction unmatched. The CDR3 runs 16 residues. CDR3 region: CASSPRVGQGALEAFF. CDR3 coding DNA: TGTGCCAGCTCACCCCGAGTAGGACAGGGGGCTCTTGAAGCTTTCTTT.

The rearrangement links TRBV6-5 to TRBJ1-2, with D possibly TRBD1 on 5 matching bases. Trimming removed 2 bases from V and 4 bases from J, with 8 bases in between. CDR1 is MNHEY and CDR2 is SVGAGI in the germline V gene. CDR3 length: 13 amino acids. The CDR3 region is CASSYRGLYGYTF. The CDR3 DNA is TGTGCCAGCAGTTACAGGGGACTCTATGGCTACACCTTC.

CDR3 sequence: CASSQGRGNTQYF. For the CDR3, the DNA is TGTGCCAGCAGCCAAGGCAGGGGAAATACGCAGTATTTT. The V gene is TRBV14, the J gene TRBJ2-3; D perhaps matches TRBD1 (6 bases). CDR1 is SGHDN, CDR2 FVKESK, per germline. CDR3 size: 13 residues. V was pared by 1 base and J by 7 bases, with 9 bases between.

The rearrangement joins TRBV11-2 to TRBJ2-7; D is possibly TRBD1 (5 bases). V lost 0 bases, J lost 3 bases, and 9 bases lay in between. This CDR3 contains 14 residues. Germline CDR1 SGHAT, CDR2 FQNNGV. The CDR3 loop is CASSLDRQYYEQYF. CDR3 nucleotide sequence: TGTGCCAGCAGCTTAGATCGACAGTACTACGAGCAGTACTTC.

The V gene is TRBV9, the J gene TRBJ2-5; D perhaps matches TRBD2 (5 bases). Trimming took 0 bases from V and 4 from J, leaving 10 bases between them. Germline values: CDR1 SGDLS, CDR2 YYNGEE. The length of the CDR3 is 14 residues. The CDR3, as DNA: TGTGCCAGCAGCGTAGAAGCGGCACTAGAGACCCAGTACTTC. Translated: CASSVEAALETQYF.

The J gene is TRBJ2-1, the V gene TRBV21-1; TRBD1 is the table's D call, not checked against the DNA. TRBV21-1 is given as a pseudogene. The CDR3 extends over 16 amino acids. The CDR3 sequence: CASSRKTGGLGSEQFF. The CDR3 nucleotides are TGTGCCAGCAGCAGAAAGACAGGGGGCTTGGGGAGTGAGCAGTTCTTC.

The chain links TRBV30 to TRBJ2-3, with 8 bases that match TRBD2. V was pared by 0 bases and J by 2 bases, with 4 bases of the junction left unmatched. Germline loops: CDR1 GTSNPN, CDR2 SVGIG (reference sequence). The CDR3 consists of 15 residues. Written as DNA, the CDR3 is TGTGCCTGGAGTGTAGGAGCGGGGGCCACAGATACGCAGTATTTT. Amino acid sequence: CAWSVGAGATDTQYF.